The 23 T cell receptor beta chains below were found in one sample sequenced in a study of CD8 T cells in Susac syndrome. Reverse transcription of roughly 0.45 to 1 ug RNA was performed with random hexamers. A single record per CDR3 protein comes from TCRdb applying MiXCR to the immunoSEQ multiplex PCR reads. The sample shows approximately 180,000 distinct CDR3 sequences, approximately 94% of them seen only once. The source material was CD4+ T cells from PBMCs. Receptor source: a human donor with multiple sclerosis.

The V call is TRBV6-5, the J call TRBJ1-6, with D tentatively TRBD1 (6 bases). Between the trimmed V and J ends, which lost 4 bases and 9 bases, there was a span of 19 bases. Germline lookup yields CDR1 MNHEY and CDR2 SVGAGI. The CDR3 covers 16 residues. CDR3 nucleotides: TGTGCCAGCAGTTCGATGGTGCAGGGGATCAGTTCACCCCTCCACTTT. Residues: CASSSMVQGISSPLHF.

This clonotype was recorded only once. The J gene is TRBJ2-4, the V gene TRBV30; 10 nucleotides align to TRBD2. The length of the CDR3 is 13 residues. Germline CDR1 and CDR2: GTSNPN and SVGIG (reference sequence). This CDR3 is CATEREGKNIQYF. CDR3 DNA sequence: TGTGCAACCGAGCGGGAGGGCAAAAACATTCAGTACTTC.

V gene TRBV29-1 combines with J gene TRBJ1-1; TRBD1 matches 7 bases. V lost 6 bases, J lost 6 bases, and 7 bases stayed unmatched. This CDR3 region has 12 residues. Germline loops: CDR1 SQVTM, CDR2 ANQGSEA. CDR3 region: CSVGTQGAEAFF. The CDR3 DNA follows: TGCAGCGTCGGGACCCAGGGGGCTGAAGCTTTCTTT.

The V gene is TRBV9, the J gene TRBJ2-5; weak D call: TRBD1 (5 bases). Germline assignment: CDR1 SGDLS and CDR2 YYNGEE. Trimming took off 4 bases at V and 5 bases at J, with 15 bases between the two ends. The CDR3 is 14 residues long. The CDR3 nucleotides read TGTGCCAGCAGCCCCACTGCAGGGTGGGAGACCCAGTACTTC. Amino acids: CASSPTAGWETQYF.

This rearrangement joins TRBV5-6 to TRBJ2-1; tentative D call: TRBD2 (6 bases). CDR3 size: 12 residues. Germline V gene sequence: CDR1 SGHDT, CDR2 YYEEEE. Trimming removed 7 bases from V and 7 bases from J, with 12 bases in between. The CDR3, as DNA: TGTGCCAGCGAGGGGCGGGGAAATGAGCAGTTCTTC. Amino acids: CASEGRGNEQFF.

The sample holds a few counts of this clonotype. The rearrangement joins TRBV18 to TRBJ1-1; TRBD1 matches at 10 bases. The CDR3 has 14 amino acids. Germline CDR1 is KGHSH and CDR2 is LQKENI. V lost 2 bases and J lost 5; bases outside the gene matches: 2. The CDR3 nucleotides read TGTGCCAGCTCACCAAGGACAGGGGGTACTGAAGCTTTCTTT. Translating gives CASSPRTGGTEAFF.

This chain joins TRBV29-1 and TRBJ2-1, with 9 bases identical to TRBD1. Germline loops: CDR1 SQVTM, CDR2 ANQGSEA. J gave up 6 bases and V 6 bases, and 9 bases lay outside the gene matches. There are 14 residues in the CDR3. The CDR3 here is CSVLRDRDSNEQFF. The CDR3 region has the DNA TGCAGCGTCCTCCGGGACAGGGATAGCAATGAGCAGTTCTTC.

J is TRBJ2-6 and V is TRBV19, with TRBD2 matching over 11 bases. The CDR3 totals 16 residues. Trimming at V came to 8 bases and at J to 0 bases, leaving 3 bases not matched to a gene. CDR1 is LNHDA, CDR2 SQIVND, per germline (reference sequence). CDR3 nucleotides: TGTGCCAGTCTAGCGGGGGGCCTCTCTGGGGCCAACGTCCTGACTTTC. This translates into CASLAGGLSGANVLTF.

The gene calls are TRBV19 and TRBJ1-1, with a tentative D call TRBD1 (6 bases). The CDR3 spans 15 residues. V shed 6 bases and J shed 5 bases, with 19 bases lying between them. The germline V gene has CDR1 LNHDA and CDR2 SQIVND (reference sequence). The CDR3 DNA is TGTGCCAGTAGCCTGGGTGTGGGGGGCTCGACTGAAGCTTTCTTT. Its protein product is CASSLGVGGSTEAFF.

The chain has TRBV20-1 and TRBJ1-5, with D perhaps matching TRBD1 (5 bases). V shed 3 bases and J shed 9 bases, with 15 bases lying between them. CDR3 size: 13 residues. The germline gives CDR1 DFQATT, CDR2 SNEGSKA (reference sequence). The CDR3 sequence is CSASGGGSSPQHF. CDR3 in DNA: TGCAGTGCTAGCGGGGGAGGGTCATCGCCCCAGCATTTT.

The chain carries TRBV7-9 and TRBJ2-1; possibly TRBD1 or TRBD2 for D (5 bases each). Germline V gene sequence: CDR1 SEHNR, CDR2 FQNEAQ (reference sequence). Trimming removed 5 bases from V and 7 bases from J, with 18 bases in between. This CDR3 contains 15 residues. The DNA of the CDR3 is TGTGCCAGCAGCCTCCGGGACGGGTGGTTAAATGAGCAGTTCTTC. This sequence encodes CASSLRDGWLNEQFF.

This chain links TRBV4-1 with TRBJ2-7; 8 nucleotides align to TRBD1. Germline CDR1 reads MGHRA; CDR2 reads YSYEKL. The CDR3 loop spans 15 amino acids. Trimming took 1 base from V and 3 from J; bases not matched to a gene: 5. DNA of the CDR3: TGCGCCAGCAGCCAAGCAGGACAGGGTTTCTACGAGCAGTACTTC. Translated, it gives CASSQAGQGFYEQYF.

This clonotype was seen once. V is TRBV7-9 and J is TRBJ2-1, with D possibly TRBD1 on 5 matching bases. The V and J ends lost 5 bases and 5 bases respectively, with 10 bases between them. In germline, CDR1 is SEHNR, CDR2 FQNEAQ (reference sequence). This CDR3 contains 13 residues. CDR3 DNA: TGTGCCAGCAGCCTTAGACAGAACAATGAGCAGTTCTTC. Encoded protein: CASSLRQNNEQFF.

The rearrangement joins TRBV30 to TRBJ1-2; D gene ambiguous. CDR1 and CDR2 from the germline V gene are GTSNPN and SVGIG (reference sequence). The CDR3 contains 8 residues. This CDR3 is CANSGLTF. The CDR3 DNA is TGTGCAAACAGCGGTTTGACCTTC.

J is TRBJ1-5 and V is TRBV28; no firm D call. Germline V gene lookup returns CDR1 MDHEN and CDR2 SYDVKM. V shed 5 bases and J shed 4 bases, with 6 bases lying between them. This CDR3 has 12 residues. The CDR3 DNA sequence: TGTGCCAGCAGTGACTTAAATCAGCCCCAGCATTTT. Amino acid sequence: CASSDLNQPQHF.

This chain uses TRBV7-3 with TRBJ2-1; tentative D call: TRBD2 (6 bases). The V end lost 5 bases, the J end lost 9 bases, and 11 bases lay between the germline ends. There are 12 residues in the CDR3. Germline V lookup: CDR1 SGHTA, CDR2 FQGTGA. CDR3 DNA sequence: TGTGCCAGCAGCGTTACAGCGGGTGAGCAGTTCTTC. Protein product: CASSVTAGEQFF.

The chain carries TRBV30 and TRBJ1-1; D ambiguous. The CDR3 covers 10 residues. V gave up 0 bases and J gave up 7 bases, with 3 bases separating them. Germline values: CDR1 GTSNPN, CDR2 SVGIG (reference sequence). The CDR3 DNA reads TGTGCCTGGAGTGTGGTTGAAGCTTTCTTT. Its translation is CAWSVVEAFF.

This chain joins TRBV29-1 and TRBJ2-5; TRBD1 agrees at 9 bases. This CDR3 is built from 14 residues. CDR1 is SQVTM and CDR2 is ANQGSEA in the germline V gene. The J segment lost 5 bases and the V segment lost 5 bases, leaving 9 bases of the junction unmatched. In DNA, the CDR3 is TGCAGCGTTCGGTCGGGACAGGGTATCGAGACCCAGTACTTC. The encoded protein is CSVRSGQGIETQYF.

The chain recombines TRBV20-1 with TRBJ2-3, with D tentatively TRBD2 (6 bases). Germline V gene data show CDR1 as DFQATT and CDR2 as SNEGSKA (reference sequence). The CDR3 runs to 14 residues. V lost 6 bases and J lost 2, with 15 bases in between. The CDR3 DNA is TGCAGTGCGCCTAGGCTAGCGATCACAGATACGCAGTATTTT. Translation: CSAPRLAITDTQYF.

The chain couples TRBV6-5 to TRBJ1-5; D unclear. This CDR3 contains 12 residues. Germline CDR1 and CDR2: MNHEY and SVGAGI. Trimming cost V 5 bases and J 4 bases, with 6 bases left between them. The CDR3 sequence is CASSTMNQPQHF. The CDR3, as DNA: TGTGCCAGCAGTACCATGAATCAGCCCCAGCATTTT.

J is TRBJ1-1 and V is TRBV6-5; D is uncertain. The V gene lost 5 bases and the J gene lost 1 base, with 11 bases spanning the gap. The CDR3 is 14 amino acids. The germline CDR1 and CDR2 sequences are MNHEY and SVGAGI. The CDR3 reads CASSATPPNTEAFF. In nucleotides, the CDR3 is TGTGCCAGCAGTGCTACTCCACCGAACACTGAAGCTTTCTTT.

The chain employs TRBV6-5 and TRBJ2-3; 10 bases match TRBD2. Germline CDR1 is MNHEY and CDR2 is SVGAGI. V lost 5 bases to trimming and J lost 7 bases; unmatched junction nucleotides: 6. CDR3 length: 14 residues. The CDR3 loop reads CASSRAGGPNTQYF. For the CDR3, the DNA is TGTGCCAGCAGTCGAGCGGGGGGGCCTAATACGCAGTATTTT.

The chain employs TRBV30 and TRBJ1-2; D is uncertain. CDR1 GTSNPN and CDR2 SVGIG come from the germline V gene (reference sequence). V lost 5 bases to trimming and J lost 0 bases, with 10 bases between them. The CDR3 is 13 amino acids. This CDR3 is CAWERASNYGYTF. The CDR3 DNA reads as TGTGCCTGGGAAAGGGCATCTAACTATGGCTACACCTTC.